One and the same sample provided the 4 T cell receptor beta chains below, sequenced in a study of immune cell composition in non-small cell lung cancer. The table came from immunoSEQ multiplex PCR; TCRdb's copy has only in-frame clones and leaves some out. This table holds 7,000 or so clones, roughly 86% found once. Normal lung sampling was at least 3 cm from the tumour, as distant as possible. Sequencing was performed on non-adjacent lung tissue. The receptors were sampled from a human donor with non-small cell lung cancer.

This clone was seen once. The chain couples TRBV10-3 to TRBJ2-2, with D uncertain. The germline gives CDR1 ENHRY, CDR2 SYGVKD. The CDR3 has 14 amino acids. Trimming stripped 6 bases from V and 7 bases from J, with 15 bases between. CDR3 sequence reads: CAIRGGSPGGELFF. The CDR3 DNA follows: TGTGCCATCAGGGGCGGATCCCCGGGCGGGGAGCTGTTTTTT.

This chain uses TRBV7-2 with TRBJ2-2, with D tentatively TRBD1 (6 bases). Trimming removed 5 bases from V and 2 bases from J, with 15 bases in between. This CDR3 has 16 amino acids. Germline lookup yields CDR1 SGHTA and CDR2 FQGNSA. This chain's CDR3 is CASSRNQGSNTGELFF. In DNA form, the CDR3 reads TGTGCCAGCAGCCGAAATCAGGGGTCCAACACCGGGGAGCTGTTTTTT. The variable domain in full, completed from reference TRBV7-2 and TRBJ2-2, reads GAGVSQSPSNKVTEKGKDVELRCDPISGHTALYWYRQSLGQGLEFLIYFQGNSAPDKSGLPSDRFSAERTGGSVSTLTIQRTQQEDSAVYLCASSRNQGSNTGELFFGEGSRLTVL.

This chain links TRBV6-5 with TRBJ1-1; no firm D call. CDR3 size: 13 residues. Germline values: CDR1 MNHEY, CDR2 SVGAGI. V was shortened by 4 bases and J by 0 bases, with 6 bases between the two germline ends. The CDR3 protein is CASSLVVNTEAFF. The CDR3 DNA follows: TGTGCCAGCAGTTTGGTGGTGAACACTGAAGCTTTCTTT.

This clone was counted a single time. The chain links TRBV30 to TRBJ2-7, with D possibly TRBD2 on 6 matching bases. Germline V gene sequence: CDR1 GTSNPN, CDR2 SVGIG (reference sequence). CDR3 size: 13 residues. Trimming stripped 8 bases from V and 5 bases from J, with 19 bases between. CDR3 amino acids: CATNGGQHNEQYF. In DNA form, the CDR3 reads TGTGCCACCAACGGAGGGCAGCATAACGAGCAGTACTTC.